The rows below give T cell receptor beta chains drawn from one sample of a study of T cells in Graves' hyperthyroidism and ophthalmopathy. TCRdb independently ran MiXCR on the multiplex PCR reads; one entry per CDR3 protein. This sample yields about 640,000 distinct CDR3 sequences, of which 20% are seen a single time; around a third belongs to the top ten. The sequenced material came from blood. All receptors derive from a man aged 25 to 40 with Graves' ophthalmopathy. CDR3s include the opening cysteine and the closing phenylalanine or tryptophan. Fields, in order: CDR3 protein, CDR3 DNA, V gene, clone size, J gene, D gene. A D gene is named only where the DNA matches it firmly. Where a row states a size, it is once, few, many or the class of an expanded clone; other rows omit it.

CDR3aa: CSAPGQGNNEQYF
CDR3nt: TGCAGTGCTCCGGGACAGGGGAACAACGAGCAGTACTTC
v_gene: TRBV20-1
abundance: many
j_gene: TRBJ2-7
d_gene: TRBD1

CDR3aa: CASSALRTGGNEQFF
CDR3nt: TGTGCCAGCAGTGCGCTAAGGACAGGGGGCAATGAGCAGTTCTTC
v_gene: TRBV2
abundance: many
j_gene: TRBJ2-1
d_gene: TRBD1

CDR3aa: CASGRGKTGANNSPLHF
CDR3nt: TGTGCCAGCGGCCGGGGGAAGACAGGGGCCAATAATTCACCCCTCCACTTT
v_gene: TRBV27
abundance: few
j_gene: TRBJ1-6
d_gene: TRBD1

CDR3aa: CASSPPMGTEAFF
CDR3nt: TGTGCCAGCTCACCACCGATGGGGACTGAAGCTTTCTTT
v_gene: TRBV18
abundance: NA
j_gene: TRBJ1-1
d_gene: NA

CDR3aa: CASSSQGVGETQYF
CDR3nt: TGTGCCAGCAGTTCACAGGGGGTCGGGGAGACCCAGTACTTC
v_gene: TRBV27
abundance: many
j_gene: TRBJ2-5
d_gene: TRBD1

CDR3aa: CASSWGPPYEQYF
CDR3nt: TGTGCCAGCAGTTGGGGGCCTCCCTACGAGCAGTACTTC
v_gene: TRBV6-2/TRBV6-3
abundance: NA
j_gene: TRBJ2-7
d_gene: NA

CDR3aa: CSARDRSGSYNEQFF
CDR3nt: TGCAGTGCTAGAGATCGGAGCGGGAGTTACAATGAGCAGTTCTTC
v_gene: TRBV20-1
abundance: few
j_gene: TRBJ2-1
d_gene: TRBD2

CDR3aa: CASSPRDYGEGEQYF
CDR3nt: TGTGCCAGCAGCCCCCGGGACTATGGGGAAGGTGAGCAGTACTTC
v_gene: TRBV3-1
abundance: many
j_gene: TRBJ2-7
d_gene: TRBD2

CDR3aa: CSVEVRGNEQYF
CDR3nt: TGCAGCGTTGAGGTGAGGGGCAACGAGCAGTACTTC
v_gene: TRBV29-1
abundance: few
j_gene: TRBJ2-7
d_gene: NA

CDR3aa: CASSQDRTSNTEAFF
CDR3nt: TGTGCCAGCAGCCAAGATCGGACCTCAAACACTGAAGCTTTCTTT
v_gene: TRBV3-1
abundance: many
j_gene: TRBJ1-1
d_gene: NA

CDR3aa: CAWRPGTLTKTEAFF
CDR3nt: TGTGCCTGGAGACCCGGGACATTAACCAAAACTGAAGCTTTCTTT
v_gene: TRBV30
abundance: many
j_gene: TRBJ1-1
d_gene: NA

CDR3aa: CASSSHLLANEQFF
CDR3nt: TGTGCCAGCAGCTCCCACCTACTAGCGAATGAGCAGTTCTTC
v_gene: TRBV11-2
abundance: many
j_gene: TRBJ2-1
d_gene: TRBD2

CDR3aa: CASSYQGPEQFF
CDR3nt: TGTGCCAGCAGTTACCAGGGTCCTGAGCAGTTCTTC
v_gene: TRBV6-5
abundance: few
j_gene: TRBJ2-1
d_gene: NA

CDR3aa: CASSQTSGTYEQYF
CDR3nt: TGTGCCAGCAGTCAGACTAGCGGGACCTACGAGCAGTACTTC
v_gene: TRBV6-1
abundance: many
j_gene: TRBJ2-7
d_gene: TRBD2

CDR3aa: CASSAGWTGEQPQHF
CDR3nt: TGTGCCAGCAGCGCCGGATGGACAGGAGAACAGCCCCAGCATTTT
v_gene: TRBV11-2
abundance: few
j_gene: TRBJ1-5
d_gene: TRBD1

CDR3aa: CASSYLGLAGRYEQYF
CDR3nt: TGTGCCAGCAGTTACCTGGGACTAGCGGGAAGGTACGAGCAGTACTTC
v_gene: TRBV6-5
abundance: few
j_gene: TRBJ2-7
d_gene: TRBD2

CDR3aa: CASSEGGQGARQPQHF
CDR3nt: TGTGCCAGCAGTGAAGGGGGACAGGGGGCCCGTCAGCCCCAGCATTTT
v_gene: TRBV6-1
abundance: few
j_gene: TRBJ1-5
d_gene: TRBD1

CDR3aa: CASSSQTGAFNEKLFF
CDR3nt: TGTGCCAGTAGTTCCCAGACAGGCGCCTTTAATGAAAAACTGTTTTTT
v_gene: TRBV19
abundance: NA
j_gene: TRBJ1-4
d_gene: NA

CDR3aa: CASSTTWLGGREQYF
CDR3nt: TGTGCCAGTAGTACTACGTGGCTAGGGGGCCGCGAGCAGTACTTC
v_gene: TRBV19
abundance: few
j_gene: TRBJ2-7
d_gene: TRBD1

CDR3aa: CASSPARDRGYGYTF
CDR3nt: TGTGCCAGCAGCCCCGCCCGGGACAGGGGGTATGGCTACACCTTC
v_gene: TRBV7-9
abundance: NA
j_gene: TRBJ1-2
d_gene: TRBD1

CDR3aa: CASSGSTGGLFGEQYF
CDR3nt: TGTGCCAGCAGTGGTTCCACAGGGGGCCTCTTCGGCGAGCAGTACTTC
v_gene: TRBV27
abundance: NA
j_gene: TRBJ2-7
d_gene: TRBD1

CDR3aa: CAWGGGLGGNTIYF
CDR3nt: TGTGCCTGGGGCGGGGGGCTTGGTGGAAACACCATATATTTT
v_gene: TRBV30
abundance: few
j_gene: TRBJ1-3
d_gene: NA

CDR3aa: CASSHGGLAGGPSEQYF
CDR3nt: TGTGCCAGCAGCCACGGGGGACTAGCGGGAGGGCCCAGCGAGCAGTACTTC
v_gene: TRBV3-1
abundance: many
j_gene: TRBJ2-7
d_gene: TRBD2

CDR3aa: CACEVMNTEAFF
CDR3nt: TGTGCCTGTGAGGTTATGAACACTGAAGCTTTCTTT
v_gene: TRBV30
abundance: many
j_gene: TRBJ1-1
d_gene: NA

CDR3aa: CASSPGVVSNQPQHF
CDR3nt: TGTGCCAGCAGTCCAGGGGTAGTGAGCAATCAGCCCCAGCATTTT
v_gene: TRBV6-1
abundance: few
j_gene: TRBJ1-5
d_gene: NA

CDR3aa: CSARPGEGRLEQYF
CDR3nt: TGCAGTGCTAGACCGGGGGAGGGGAGACTCGAGCAGTACTTC
v_gene: TRBV20-1
abundance: NA
j_gene: TRBJ2-7
d_gene: TRBD2

CDR3aa: CASSSPDRFTGELFF
CDR3nt: TGTGCCAGCAGTTCCCCGGACAGATTCACCGGGGAGCTGTTTTTT
v_gene: TRBV27
abundance: few
j_gene: TRBJ2-2
d_gene: NA

CDR3aa: CASTLGAGSGRSYEQYF
CDR3nt: TGTGCCAGCACTCTAGGAGCGGGGTCGGGCCGCTCCTACGAGCAGTACTTC
v_gene: TRBV12-3/TRBV12-4
abundance: many
j_gene: TRBJ2-7
d_gene: TRBD2

CDR3aa: CASSLDVVDEQYF
CDR3nt: TGTGCCAGCAGCTTAGACGTTGTGGACGAGCAGTACTTC
v_gene: TRBV5-5
abundance: NA
j_gene: TRBJ2-7
d_gene: NA

CDR3aa: CASGTSAYEQYF
CDR3nt: TGTGCCAGCGGGACTAGCGCGTACGAGCAGTACTTC
v_gene: TRBV9
abundance: few
j_gene: TRBJ2-7
d_gene: TRBD2

CDR3aa: CASSPLTSGVYEQYF
CDR3nt: TGTGCCAGCAGCCCGCTGACTAGCGGGGTCTACGAGCAGTACTTC
v_gene: TRBV6-1
abundance: few
j_gene: TRBJ2-7
d_gene: TRBD2